This TCR beta chain emerged from a study of radiation and T cells in renal cell carcinoma. Time point here: baseline pretreatment blood. Treatment indicated: 15 Gy SBRT to primary tumor, nephrectomy 4 weeks later. The V end lost 3 bases, the J end lost 4 bases, and 10 bases lay between the germline ends. The CDR3 loop spans 14 amino acids. Germline values: CDR1 LNHDA, CDR2 SQIVND (reference sequence). Produced via immunoSEQ multiplex PCR; TCRdb's table is partial and in-frame only. The data hold some 150,000 clones, with approximately 91% observed a single time. The chain links TRBV19 to TRBJ1-5, with D maybe TRBD1 (5 bases). The origin of this receptor is a woman aged 45-60 years with renal cell carcinoma. Source: blood, taken from a patient whose treatment included radiotherapy and nephrectomy. In nucleotides, the CDR3 is TGTGCCAGTAGTATGGCAGGGATAAATCAGCCCCAGCATTTT. Its translation is CASSMAGINQPQHF.